Listed below are T cell receptor beta chains from one sample, sequenced in a study of blood T cell repertoires in COVID-19. Repertoires were generated with immunoSEQ multiplex PCR, while TCRdb's copy carries only in-frame clones and drops some. The repertoire holds approximately 44,000 clones, with approximately 90% as singletons. Specimen: peripheral blood. The receptors stem from a man in his sixties with acute or convalescent COVID-19. CDR3s include the opening cysteine and the closing phenylalanine or tryptophan. The D gene is left open where the match is weak.

NA,TRBJ1-3,TRBV19,CATSSDYGNTIYF
TRBD1,TRBJ2-2,TRBV7-2,CASSSTGGTGELFF
NA,TRBJ1-1,TRBV2,CASSLGPNTEAFF
NA,TRBJ1-6,TRBV18,CASSPDRRNSPLHF
NA,TRBJ1-1,TRBV27,CASSLRGTEAFF
TRBD1,TRBJ1-2,TRBV6-5,CASSYSGTGGYGYTF
NA,TRBJ1-1,TRBV7-2,CASSSQIDRNTEAFF
TRBD1,TRBJ2-7,TRBV9,CASSAPPSTGTGGWDEQYF
TRBD1,TRBJ1-3,TRBV27,CASRTGASGNTIYF
NA,TRBJ1-1,TRBV6-5,CASRMTVGNTEAFF
NA,TRBJ2-3,TRBV15,CATSRDPGGLADTQYF
NA,TRBJ1-4,TRBV29-1,CSVNLGTNEKLFF
NA,TRBJ2-5,TRBV13,CASSPQGGTSQETQYF
TRBD1,TRBJ1-5,TRBV6-1,CASSKASGTGGPGSNQPQHF
TRBD1,TRBJ2-2,TRBV23-1,CASSQSINRGSTGELFF
NA,TRBJ1-2,TRBV20-1,CSASVGHLYGYTF
NA,TRBJ1-1,TRBV28,CASSSASTEAFF
NA,TRBJ1-6,TRBV3-1/TRBV3-2,CASSQEFAVYNSPLHF
TRBD1,TRBJ1-5,TRBV6-5,CASSYGTGNNQPQHF
TRBD1,TRBJ1-2,TRBV30,CAWGDRSNYGYTF
NA,TRBJ1-4,TRBV19,CASSGQGAKWEKLFF
TRBD2,TRBJ2-1,TRBV7-2,CASSLASGGARGEQFF